This T cell receptor (beta chain) stems from a study of CD8 T cells in ankylosing spondylitis. Regarding the study as a whole: Several highly homologous variants formed a TCR beta motif that appeared characteristic of ankylosing spondylitis blood. Matched ankylosing spondylitis synovial fluid reportedly showed significant enrichment of disease-linked clones.

Libraries of TCR beta came from quantitative 5'-RACE with molecular barcodes. Each CDR3 protein gets one entry after TCRdb re-called the 5' RACE reads with MiXCR. The table includes approximately 35,000 distinct CDR3 sequences, 12% to 15% detected once. The CDR3 is 13 residues long. V lost 6 bases to trimming and J lost 6 bases; unmatched junction nucleotides: 5. Germline V gene sequence: CDR1 MDHEN, CDR2 SYDVKM. Points on this clonotype: No antigen is known for it.

The source material was blood. The sequence was obtained from a male donor with ankylosing spondylitis or in good health (not recorded which). The V call is TRBV28, the J call TRBJ1-2, with 9 nucleotides matching TRBD1. Here the CDR3 reads CASSGTGRDGYTF. As DNA, the CDR3 is TGTGCCAGCAGCGGGACAGGGAGAGATGGCTACACCTTC.